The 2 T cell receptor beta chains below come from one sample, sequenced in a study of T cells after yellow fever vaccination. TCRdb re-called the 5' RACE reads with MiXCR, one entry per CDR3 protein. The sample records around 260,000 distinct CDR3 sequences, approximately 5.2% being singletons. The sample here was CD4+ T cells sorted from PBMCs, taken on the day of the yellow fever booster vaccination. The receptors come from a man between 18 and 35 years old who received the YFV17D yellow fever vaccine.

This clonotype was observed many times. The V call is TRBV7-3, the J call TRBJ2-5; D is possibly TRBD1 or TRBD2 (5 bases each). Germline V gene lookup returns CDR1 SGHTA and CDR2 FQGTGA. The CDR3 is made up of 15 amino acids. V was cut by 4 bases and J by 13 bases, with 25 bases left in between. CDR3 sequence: CASSSSGPSGPLLYF. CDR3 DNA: TGTGCCAGCAGCTCCTCGGGGCCCTCCGGCCCACTGTTGTACTTC.

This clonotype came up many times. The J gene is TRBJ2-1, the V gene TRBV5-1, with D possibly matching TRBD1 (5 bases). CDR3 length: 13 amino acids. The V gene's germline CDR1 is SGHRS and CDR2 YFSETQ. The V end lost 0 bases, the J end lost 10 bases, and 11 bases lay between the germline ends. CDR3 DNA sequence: TGCGCCAGCAGCTTGGTGGGGCTCGGGGAGCAGTTCTTC. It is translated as CASSLVGLGEQFF.